Here is one T cell receptor beta chain with its context. TCRdb's copy holds only in-frame clones and misses some; the assay was immunoSEQ multiplex PCR. The repertoire holds 1,100,000 or so clones, with about 84% as singletons. V was shortened by 4 bases and J by 1 base, with 13 bases between the two germline ends. The CDR3 consists of 15 residues. Germline V gene sequence: CDR1 SGHTS, CDR2 YDEGEE. This specimen belongs to a study of shared clonotypes between healthy human individuals. The sequencing input was memory CD4+ T cells from PBMCs. Subset noted: CD45RA-negative fraction. This chain links TRBV5-8 with TRBJ2-3, with D possibly matching TRBD1 (5 bases). This clonotype originated in a man between 18 and 29 years old in good health. Some clones in this sample may be carry-over from other donors' samples. The CDR3 bases are TGTGCCAGCAGCCCCGTAGGACATGGCACAGATACGCAGTATTTT. Its protein product is CASSPVGHGTDTQYF.